The rows below give T cell receptor beta chains drawn from one sample of a study of blood T cell repertoires in COVID-19. Produced via immunoSEQ multiplex PCR; TCRdb's table is partial and in-frame only. The sample includes about 260,000 clones, around 90% of them seen just once. Specimen: PBMCs or T cells enriched from blood (not recorded which). The receptors shown here come from a man between 40 and 49 years old who had been exposed to COVID-19. The CDR3 runs from the conserved cysteine through the conserved F or W. The order of the fields is V gene, clone size, J gene, D gene, CDR3 protein, CDR3 DNA. A D gene is named only where the DNA matches it firmly. The size field is filled for only some rows; it gives once, few, many or a size class.

TRBV18	.	TRBJ2-1	.	CASSSSGNNEQFF	TGTGCCAGCTCATCGTCAGGAAACAATGAGCAGTTCTTC
TRBV25-1	.	TRBJ2-7	.	CASSVRGLYEQYF	TGTGCCAGCAGTGTACGGGGTTTGTACGAGCAGTACTTC
TRBV6-5	.	TRBJ1-2	.	CASSYTKDSNYGYTF	TGTGCCAGCAGTTACACGAAGGACAGTAACTATGGCTACACCTTC
TRBV7-2	.	TRBJ1-3	.	CASSPGGWLPGNTIYF	TGTGCCAGCAGCCCTGGCGGCTGGTTACCTGGAAACACCATATATTTT
TRBV11-2	.	TRBJ2-5	.	CASTPGSQGKTQYF	TGTGCCAGCACCCCGGGGTCACAGGGAAAGACCCAGTACTTC
TRBV5-6	.	TRBJ1-1	.	CAAARGSGNTEAFF	TGTGCCGCAGCCCGGGGGTCAGGGAACACTGAAGCTTTCTTT
TRBV4-1	.	TRBJ2-7	TRBD2	CASSNPSGSFYEQYF	TGCGCCAGCAGCAACCCTAGCGGGAGTTTCTACGAGCAGTACTTC
TRBV27	.	TRBJ2-3	.	CASSLKFTSTDTQYF	TGTGCCAGCAGTTTGAAGTTTACTAGCACAGATACGCAGTATTTT
TRBV15	.	TRBJ2-7	.	CATSTTLQAYEQYF	TGTGCCACCAGCACAACGCTTCAGGCGTACGAGCAGTACTTC
TRBV5-1	.	TRBJ1-1	.	CASSLGAGINTEAFF	TGCGCCAGCAGCCTGGGGGCAGGGATAAACACTGAAGCTTTCTTT
TRBV4-1	.	TRBJ1-6	.	CASSAVTGTDSPLHF	TGCGCCAGCAGCGCCGTTACAGGGACGGATTCACCCCTCCACTTT
TRBV20-1	.	TRBJ2-5	TRBD2	CSASGLAAVGETQYF	TGCAGTGCTAGTGGACTAGCGGCGGTAGGGGAGACCCAGTACTTC
TRBV5-6	.	TRBJ2-5	.	CASSLALDSLQETQYF	TGTGCCAGCAGCTTGGCCCTGGACAGCCTCCAAGAGACCCAGTACTTC
TRBV10-3	.	TRBJ2-3	.	CAISESSTGDTQYF	TGTGCCATCAGTGAGTCATCCACGGGAGATACGCAGTATTTT
TRBV28	.	TRBJ1-2	.	CASSLRIRGDYGYTF	TGTGCCAGCAGTTTAAGGATCAGGGGAGACTATGGCTACACCTTC
TRBV9	.	TRBJ2-3	TRBD2	CASSVLAGGADTQYF	TGTGCCAGCAGCGTTCTAGCGGGAGGCGCAGATACGCAGTATTTT
TRBV19	.	TRBJ2-1	TRBD2	CASNRGSGISYNEQFF	TGTGCCAGTAATCGAGGTAGCGGGATCTCCTACAATGAGCAGTTCTTC
TRBV4-1	.	TRBJ1-1	.	CASSPRQSTEAFF	TGCGCCAGCAGCCCAAGACAGAGCACTGAAGCTTTCTTT
TRBV30	.	TRBJ2-7	TRBD2	CAWMIAGGTYEQYF	TGTGCCTGGATGATAGCGGGAGGAACCTACGAGCAGTACTTC
TRBV4-1	.	TRBJ2-1	TRBD2	CASSRRLAGYNEQFF	TGCGCCAGCAGCCGCCGACTAGCGGGTTACAATGAGCAGTTCTTC
TRBV28	.	TRBJ2-1	TRBD2	CASSSRLAGTHNEQFF	TGTGCCAGCAGTTCCAGACTAGCGGGGACCCACAATGAGCAGTTCTTC
TRBV10-3	.	TRBJ2-2	TRBD2	CAISDWTSGTRNTGELFF	TGTGCCATCAGTGACTGGACTAGCGGGACTAGGAACACCGGGGAGCTGTTTTTT
TRBV28	many	TRBJ2-7	TRBD2	CASSLRLAGGSHSGEQYF	TGTGCCAGCAGTCTGCGACTAGCGGGAGGGTCCCACTCTGGCGAGCAGTACTTC
TRBV28	.	TRBJ2-2	TRBD2	CASSTGLAGDYTGELFF	TGTGCCAGCAGCACCGGACTAGCGGGGGACTACACCGGGGAGCTGTTTTTT
TRBV5-6	.	TRBJ1-3	.	CASNPDRYGNTIYF	TGTGCCAGCAACCCAGACAGATACGGAAACACCATATATTTT
TRBV3-1/TRBV3-2	.	TRBJ2-3	TRBD2	CASSPTSGSSTDTQYF	TGTGCCAGCAGCCCCACTAGCGGGTCTAGCACAGATACGCAGTATTTT
TRBV25-1	.	TRBJ1-1	TRBD1	CASRSDRVGTEAFF	TGTGCCAGCAGATCTGACAGGGTAGGCACTGAAGCTTTCTTT
TRBV5-5	.	TRBJ2-3	TRBD1	CASSWGDRGLTDTQYF	TGTGCCAGCAGCTGGGGGGACAGGGGGCTCACAGATACGCAGTATTTT
TRBV13	.	TRBJ1-6	.	CASCGGGNSPLHF	TGTGCCAGCTGTGGGGGCGGCAACTCACCCCTCCACTTT
TRBV27	.	TRBJ2-7	.	CASSLSPLPYEQYF	TGTGCCAGCAGTTTATCGCCACTACCCTACGAGCAGTACTTC
TRBV10-2	.	TRBJ1-4	.	CASSQNEKLFF	TGCGCCAGCTCTCAGAATGAAAAACTGTTTTTT
TRBV30	.	TRBJ2-1	TRBD2	CAWRTSGSYNEQFF	TGTGCCTGGAGGACTAGCGGTTCTTACAATGAGCAGTTCTTC
TRBV4-3	once	TRBJ2-1	TRBD2	CASSQTGTSEYNEQFF	TGCGCCAGCAGCCAGACTGGGACTAGCGAATACAATGAGCAGTTCTTC
TRBV5-6	.	TRBJ2-6	.	CASSLRQAGANVLTF	TGTGCCAGCAGCTTGCGACAGGCTGGGGCCAACGTCCTGACTTTC
TRBV11-1	few	TRBJ2-3	.	CASSEVTDTQYF	TGTGCCAGCAGCGAGGTAACAGATACGCAGTATTTT
TRBV27	.	TRBJ2-1	TRBD1	CASSLQGATDSSYNEQFF	TGTGCCAGCAGTTTGCAGGGGGCTACTGATAGCTCCTACAATGAGCAGTTCTTC
TRBV7-9	.	TRBJ1-3	.	CASSSRGGEFSGNTIYF	TGTGCCAGCAGCTCCCGCGGGGGGGAGTTCTCTGGAAACACCATATATTTT
TRBV3-1/TRBV3-2	.	TRBJ2-7	TRBD2	CASSQDWRESYF	TGTGCCAGCAGCCAAGATTGGCGGGAGTCGTACTTC
TRBV12-5	.	TRBJ2-7	TRBD1	CASGPGQGSNYEQYF	TGTGCTAGTGGTCCTGGACAGGGATCAAACTACGAGCAGTACTTC
TRBV5-4	.	TRBJ2-1	TRBD1	CASSLGGTGNEQFF	TGTGCCAGCAGCTTGGGTGGGACAGGGAATGAGCAGTTCTTC
TRBV28	.	TRBJ1-1	.	CASSPRQNTEAFF	TGTGCCAGCAGTCCCCGACAGAACACTGAAGCTTTCTTT
TRBV4-2	.	TRBJ2-4	.	CASSHQGGVAKNIQYF	TGTGCCAGCAGCCACCAGGGGGGCGTAGCCAAAAACATTCAGTACTTC
TRBV2	.	TRBJ1-2	.	CASRQPYGYTF	TGTGCCAGCCGACAGCCCTATGGCTACACCTTC
TRBV5-6	.	TRBJ1-3	.	CASSQKPSGNTIYF	TGTGCCAGCAGCCAGAAACCCTCTGGAAACACCATATATTTT
TRBV6-5	.	TRBJ2-7	TRBD2	CASSPGLESLEQYF	TGTGCCAGCAGCCCCGGACTAGAATCGCTCGAGCAGTACTTC
TRBV30	.	TRBJ2-7	.	CAWNIHSEDDEQYF	TGTGCCTGGAATATCCACTCGGAGGACGACGAGCAGTACTTC
TRBV19	.	TRBJ2-2	TRBD2	CASSMGGSGRSTGELFF	TGTGCCAGTAGTATGGGGGGTAGCGGGAGAAGCACCGGGGAGCTGTTTTTT
TRBV9	.	TRBJ2-2	.	CASSPLPDSLSGELFF	TGTGCCAGCAGCCCTCTCCCAGACAGTCTTAGTGGGGAGCTGTTTTTT
TRBV11-3	.	TRBJ2-3	TRBD2	CASGTRSGTSGGTDTQYF	TGTGCCAGCGGGACACGGTCCGGGACTAGCGGGGGCACAGATACGCAGTATTTT
TRBV27	.	TRBJ1-5	.	CASSLNTNQPQHF	TGTGCCAGCAGTTTGAACACCAATCAGCCCCAGCATTTT
TRBV4-1	.	TRBJ1-5	.	CASSQEGAGFSNQPQHF	TGCGCCAGCAGCCAAGAAGGAGCCGGTTTTAGCAATCAGCCCCAGCATTTT
TRBV4-2	.	TRBJ1-1	TRBD1	CASSQEPGGNTEAFF	TGTGCCAGCAGCCAAGAGCCAGGGGGGAACACTGAAGCTTTCTTT
TRBV5-1	.	TRBJ1-3	TRBD1	CASSSARGQGFSGNTIYF	TGCGCCAGCAGCTCGGCACGGGGACAGGGCTTCTCTGGAAACACCATATATTTT